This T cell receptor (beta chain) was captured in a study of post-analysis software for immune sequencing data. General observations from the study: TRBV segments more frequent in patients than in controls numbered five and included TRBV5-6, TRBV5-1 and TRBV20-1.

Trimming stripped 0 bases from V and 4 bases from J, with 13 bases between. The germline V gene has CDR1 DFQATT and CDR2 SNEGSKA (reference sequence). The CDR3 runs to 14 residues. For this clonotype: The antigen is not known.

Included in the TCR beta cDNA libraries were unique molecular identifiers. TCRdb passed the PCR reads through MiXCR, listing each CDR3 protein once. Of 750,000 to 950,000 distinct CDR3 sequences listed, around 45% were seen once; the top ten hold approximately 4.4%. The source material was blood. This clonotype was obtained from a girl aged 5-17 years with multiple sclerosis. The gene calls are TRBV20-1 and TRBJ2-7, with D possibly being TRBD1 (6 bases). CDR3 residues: CSAREPGASYEQYF. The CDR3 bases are TGCAGTGCTAGAGAACCAGGGGCGTCATACGAGCAGTACTTC.